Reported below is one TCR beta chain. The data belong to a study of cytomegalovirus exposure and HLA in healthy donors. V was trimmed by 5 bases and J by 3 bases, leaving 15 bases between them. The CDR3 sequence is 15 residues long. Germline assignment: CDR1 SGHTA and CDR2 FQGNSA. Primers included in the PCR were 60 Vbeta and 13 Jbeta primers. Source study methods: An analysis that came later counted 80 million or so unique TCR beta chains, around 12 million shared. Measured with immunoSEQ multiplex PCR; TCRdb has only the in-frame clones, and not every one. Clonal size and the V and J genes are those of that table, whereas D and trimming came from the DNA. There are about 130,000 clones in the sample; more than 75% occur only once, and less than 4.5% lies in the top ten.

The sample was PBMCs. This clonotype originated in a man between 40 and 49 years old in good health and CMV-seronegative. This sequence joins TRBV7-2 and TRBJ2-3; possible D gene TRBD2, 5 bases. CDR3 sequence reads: CASSPGGGPTDTQYF. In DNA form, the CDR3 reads TGTGCCAGCAGCCCTGGTGGCGGGCCGACAGATACGCAGTATTTT. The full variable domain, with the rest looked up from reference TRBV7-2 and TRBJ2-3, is GAGVSQSPSNKVTEKGKDVELRCDPISGHTALYWYRQSLGQGLEFLIYFQGNSAPDKSGLPSDRFSAERTGGSVSTLTIQRTQQEDSAVYLCASSPGGGPTDTQYFGPGTRLTVL.